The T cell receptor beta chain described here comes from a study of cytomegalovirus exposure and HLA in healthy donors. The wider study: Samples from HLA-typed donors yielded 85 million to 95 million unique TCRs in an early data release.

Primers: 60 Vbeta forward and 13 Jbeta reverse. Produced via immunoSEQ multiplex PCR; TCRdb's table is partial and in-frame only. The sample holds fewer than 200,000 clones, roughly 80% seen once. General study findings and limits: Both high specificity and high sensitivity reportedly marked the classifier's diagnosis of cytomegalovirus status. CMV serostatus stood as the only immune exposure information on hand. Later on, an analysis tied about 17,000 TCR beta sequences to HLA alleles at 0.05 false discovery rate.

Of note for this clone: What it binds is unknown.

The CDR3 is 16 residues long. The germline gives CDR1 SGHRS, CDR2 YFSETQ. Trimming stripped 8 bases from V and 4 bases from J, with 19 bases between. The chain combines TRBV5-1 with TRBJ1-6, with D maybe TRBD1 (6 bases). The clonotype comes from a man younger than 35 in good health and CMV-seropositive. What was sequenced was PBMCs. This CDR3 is CASSQTGDRYNSPLHF. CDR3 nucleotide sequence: TGCGCCAGTTCTCAGACAGGCGACAGGTATAATTCACCCCTCCACTTT.